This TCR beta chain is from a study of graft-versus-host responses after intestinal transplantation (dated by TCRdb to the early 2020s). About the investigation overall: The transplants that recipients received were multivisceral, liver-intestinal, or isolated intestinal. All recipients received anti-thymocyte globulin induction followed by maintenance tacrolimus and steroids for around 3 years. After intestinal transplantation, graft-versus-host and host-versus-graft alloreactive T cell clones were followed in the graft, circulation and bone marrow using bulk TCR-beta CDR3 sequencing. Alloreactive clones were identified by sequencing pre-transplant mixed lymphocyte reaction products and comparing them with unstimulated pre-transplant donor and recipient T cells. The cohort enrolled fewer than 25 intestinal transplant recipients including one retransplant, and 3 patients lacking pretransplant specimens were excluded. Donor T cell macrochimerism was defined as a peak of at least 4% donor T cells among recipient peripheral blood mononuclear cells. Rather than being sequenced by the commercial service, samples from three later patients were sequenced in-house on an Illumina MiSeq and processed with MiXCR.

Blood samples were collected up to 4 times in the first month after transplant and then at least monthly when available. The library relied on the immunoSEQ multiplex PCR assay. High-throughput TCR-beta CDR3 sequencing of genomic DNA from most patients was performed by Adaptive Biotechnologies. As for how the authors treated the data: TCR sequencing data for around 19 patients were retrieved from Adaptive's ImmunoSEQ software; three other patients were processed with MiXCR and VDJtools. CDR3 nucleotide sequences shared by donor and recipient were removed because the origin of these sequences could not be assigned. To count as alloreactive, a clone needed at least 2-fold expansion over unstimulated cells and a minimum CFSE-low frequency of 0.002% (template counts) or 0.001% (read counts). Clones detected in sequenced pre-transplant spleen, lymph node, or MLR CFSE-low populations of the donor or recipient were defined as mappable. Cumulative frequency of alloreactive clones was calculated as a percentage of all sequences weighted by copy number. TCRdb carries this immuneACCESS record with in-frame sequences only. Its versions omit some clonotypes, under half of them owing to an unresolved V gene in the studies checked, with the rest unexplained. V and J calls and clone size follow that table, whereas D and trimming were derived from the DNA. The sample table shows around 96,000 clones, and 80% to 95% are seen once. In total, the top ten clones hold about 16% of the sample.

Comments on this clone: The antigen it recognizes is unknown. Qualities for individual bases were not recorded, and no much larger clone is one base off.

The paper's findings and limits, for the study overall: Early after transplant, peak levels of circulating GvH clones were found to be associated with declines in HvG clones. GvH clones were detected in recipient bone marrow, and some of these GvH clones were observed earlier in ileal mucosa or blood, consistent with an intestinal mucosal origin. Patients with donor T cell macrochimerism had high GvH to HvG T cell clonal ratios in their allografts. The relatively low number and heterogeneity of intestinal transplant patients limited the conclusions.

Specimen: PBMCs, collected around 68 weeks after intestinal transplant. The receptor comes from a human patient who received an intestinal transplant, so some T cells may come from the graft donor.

The CDR3 sequence is CASIAGITDPGELFF. The DNA reads as follows: TGCGCCAGCATCGCCGGAATAACAGACCCCGGGGAGCTGTTTTTT. Recombination linked TRBV5-1 to TRBJ2-2, with the D gene too uncertain to name. CDR1 SGHRS and CDR2 YFSETQ were looked up in the germline V gene. The CDR3, cysteine through phenylalanine, is 15 amino acids long. Only CDR3 DNA is held: 45 bases, read in frame from base 1. V and J lose 6 bases and 6 bases, and a span of 18 bases separates them.